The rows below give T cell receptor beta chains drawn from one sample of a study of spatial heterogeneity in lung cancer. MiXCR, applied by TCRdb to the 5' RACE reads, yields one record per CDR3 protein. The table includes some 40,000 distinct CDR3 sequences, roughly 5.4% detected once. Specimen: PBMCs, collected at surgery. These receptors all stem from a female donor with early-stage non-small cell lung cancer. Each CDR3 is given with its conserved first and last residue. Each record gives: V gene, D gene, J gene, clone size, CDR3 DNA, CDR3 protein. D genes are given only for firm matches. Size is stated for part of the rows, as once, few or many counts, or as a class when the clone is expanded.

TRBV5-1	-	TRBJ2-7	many	TGCGCCAGCAGCTTGGGTTACGAGCAGTACTTC	CASSLGYEQYF
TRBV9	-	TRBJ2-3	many	TGTGCCAGCAGCGTAGAAGCGAGGATCGGCACAGATACGCAGTATTTT	CASSVEARIGTDTQYF
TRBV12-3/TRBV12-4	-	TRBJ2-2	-	TGTGCCAGCAGACTACGGGAGCAGGAGCTGTTTTTT	CASRLREQELFF
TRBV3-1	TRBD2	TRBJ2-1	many	TGTGCCAGCAGCCAAGTTAGCGGGGGTAACAATGAGCAGTTCTTC	CASSQVSGGNNEQFF
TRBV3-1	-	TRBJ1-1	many	TGTGCCAGCAGCCAAGCACAGGGCTACACTGAAGCTTTCTTT	CASSQAQGYTEAFF
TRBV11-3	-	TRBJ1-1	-	TGTGCCAGCAGCTTAGGAGAGGGGAATGCTTTCTTT	CASSLGEGNAFF
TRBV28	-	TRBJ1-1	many	TGTGCCAGCAGTTTGTCTGGAGGTAGGCTTGAAGCTTTCTTT	CASSLSGGRLEAFF
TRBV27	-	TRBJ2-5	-	TGTGCCAGCAGTTTTACTAGTCATGAGACCCAGTACTTC	CASSFTSHETQYF
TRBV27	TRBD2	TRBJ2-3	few	TGTGCCAGCACCCATGGAACTAGCGGGGGGTTTATTCCAGATACGCAGTATTTT	CASTHGTSGGFIPDTQYF
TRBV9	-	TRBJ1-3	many	TGTGCCAGCAGCGTAGCGGCCCAGGGAAACACCATATATTTT	CASSVAAQGNTIYF
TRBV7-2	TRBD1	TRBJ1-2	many	TGTGCCAGCAGCCCGGACAGGCGGGATTATGGCTACACCTTC	CASSPDRRDYGYTF
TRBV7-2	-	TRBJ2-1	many	TGTGCCAGCAGCTTAGCGCGCCTCAATGAGCAGTTCTTC	CASSLARLNEQFF
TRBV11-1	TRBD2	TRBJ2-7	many	TGTGCCAGCAGTGCCCTAGCGGGGGGGCCCTACGAGCAGTACTTC	CASSALAGGPYEQYF
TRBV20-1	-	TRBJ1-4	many	TGCAGTGCTAGTTTCAGGGGAGCTGAAAAACTGTTTTTT	CSASFRGAEKLFF
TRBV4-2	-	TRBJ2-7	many	TGTGCCAGCAGCCAGACCCCGGAAAACGAGCAGTACTTC	CASSQTPENEQYF
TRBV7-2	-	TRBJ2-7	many	TGTGCCAGCAGCTTAGCGTGGGGGCCGGAGAACGAGCAGTACTTC	CASSLAWGPENEQYF
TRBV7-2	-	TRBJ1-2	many	TGTGCCAGCAGCTTAGCGCAGAGTTGGGGATATGGCTACACCTTC	CASSLAQSWGYGYTF
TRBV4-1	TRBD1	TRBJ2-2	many	TGCGCCAGCAGCCGTTGGGGACAGGGGAATACCGGGGAGCTGTTTTTT	CASSRWGQGNTGELFF
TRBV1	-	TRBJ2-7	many	TGCACCAGCAGCCGACTGGTGGGGTACTTC	CTSSRLVGYF
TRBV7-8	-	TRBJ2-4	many	TGTGCCAGCAGCTTAGAGGCGGGAAGCAAAAACATTCAGTACTTC	CASSLEAGSKNIQYF
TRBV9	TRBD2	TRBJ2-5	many	TGTGCCAGCAGCGTAGTTGGACTAGCAGGAGAGACCCAGTACTTC	CASSVVGLAGETQYF
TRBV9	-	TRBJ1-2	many	TGTGCCAGCAGCGTAGAAAGGGACAACTATGGCTACACCTTC	CASSVERDNYGYTF
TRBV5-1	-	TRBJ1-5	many	TGCGCCAGCAGCTTGTCTTCAGGTAGCAATCAGCCCCAGCATTTT	CASSLSSGSNQPQHF
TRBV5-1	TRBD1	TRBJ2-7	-	TGCGCCAGCAGCCTAGCTTCTCCCGGGACAGGGAGCCACGAGCAGTACTTC	CASSLASPGTGSHEQYF
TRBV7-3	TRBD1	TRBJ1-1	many	TGTGCCAGCAGCTCGACCTCAGGGGGGAGTACTGAAGCTTTCTTT	CASSSTSGGSTEAFF
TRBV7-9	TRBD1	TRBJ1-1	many	TGTGCCAGCAGCTTAGCGCGGGACAGGGGCATGAACACTGAAGCTTTCTTT	CASSLARDRGMNTEAFF
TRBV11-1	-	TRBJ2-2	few	TGTGCCAGCAGTCCTTGGAACACCGGGGAGCTGTTTTTT	CASSPWNTGELFF
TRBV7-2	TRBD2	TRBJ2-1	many	TGTGCCAGCAGCTTAGCGGGGGGGAGGTACAATGAGCAGTTCTTC	CASSLAGGRYNEQFF
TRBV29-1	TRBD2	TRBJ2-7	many	TGCAGCGTTGCGGGGGGGCCGGTAGGCTCCTACGAGCAGTACTTC	CSVAGGPVGSYEQYF
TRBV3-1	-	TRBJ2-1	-	TGTGCCAGCAGCCCCCTGCTGGCCCTCAATGAGCAGTTCTTC	CASSPLLALNEQFF
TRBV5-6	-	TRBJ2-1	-	TGTGCCAGCAGCTTGGGTAGTGGGGGCCACTACAATGAGCAGTTCTTC	CASSLGSGGHYNEQFF
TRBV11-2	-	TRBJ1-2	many	TGTGCCAGCAGCCCCGAGGGCCGGGGGAGGACTAACTATGGCTACACCTTC	CASSPEGRGRTNYGYTF
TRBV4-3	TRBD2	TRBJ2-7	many	TGCGCCAGCAGCCAAGCTGGAGCGGGGGGGAACGAGCAGTACTTC	CASSQAGAGGNEQYF
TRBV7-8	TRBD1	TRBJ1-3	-	TGTGCCAGCAGCTTCGGACAGGCGAGCTCTGGAAACACCATATATTTT	CASSFGQASSGNTIYF
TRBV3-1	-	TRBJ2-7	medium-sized	TGTGCCAGCAGCCAAGGTACTAACAGGGTCTACGAGCAGTACTTC	CASSQGTNRVYEQYF
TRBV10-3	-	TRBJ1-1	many	TGTGCCATCAACGACGTCCCGAACACTGAAGCTTTCTTT	CAINDVPNTEAFF
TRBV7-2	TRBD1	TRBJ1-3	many	TGTGCCAGCAGCTTAACAGGGGGTGCCATATATTTT	CASSLTGGAIYF
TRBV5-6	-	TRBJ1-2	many	TGTGCCAGCAACGACGGGGCCGTCGGCTACACCTTC	CASNDGAVGYTF
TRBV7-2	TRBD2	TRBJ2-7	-	TGTGCCAGCAGTCCTAGCGGGGGGAACTACGAGCAGTACTTC	CASSPSGGNYEQYF
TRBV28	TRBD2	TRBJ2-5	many	TGTGCCAGCGAGCTGGGGGGGGGACAAGAGACCCAGTACTTC	CASELGGGQETQYF
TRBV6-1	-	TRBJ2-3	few	TGTGCCAGCAGTGAAGCTCGTACACGGGTTGGTACGCAGTATTTT	CASSEARTRVGTQYF
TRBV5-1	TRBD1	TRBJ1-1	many	TGCGCCAGCAGCGTGGGACAGAAGAACACTGAAGCTTTCTTT	CASSVGQKNTEAFF
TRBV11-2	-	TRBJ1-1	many	TGTGCCAGCAGATTGCCCGGGAGGGGCAACACTGAAGCTTTCTTT	CASRLPGRGNTEAFF
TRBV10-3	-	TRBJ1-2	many	TGTGCCATCAGTCTTCAGGGGCGGGATGGCTACACCTTC	CAISLQGRDGYTF